This T cell receptor (beta chain) was obtained from a study of PD-1 blockade in classical Hodgkin lymphoma. Every patient experienced relapse after autologous stem cell transplantation, and brentuximab vedotin exposure varied. The V gene's germline CDR1 is MNHNS and CDR2 SASEGT. This CDR3 has 11 amino acids. Regarding this clone: A junction end diverges from the germline sequence, so it may reflect a read error.

Libraries were prepared by immunoSEQ multiplex PCR; TCRdb keeps only in-frame clonotypes and omits some of them. The data hold some 32,000 clones, with 65% to 90% observed a single time. The material was peripheral blood mononuclear cells (PBMCs), obtained at baseline. The chain joins TRBV6-1 to TRBJ1-1, with no clear D. This sequence was found in a human donor with classical Hodgkin lymphoma. The CDR3: CASNGNSEAFF. DNA of the CDR3: TGTGCCAGCAACGGGAACTCTGAAGCTTTCTTT.